These T cell receptor beta chains were read from a single sample in a study of T-cell memory formation after mild COVID-19. Via MiXCR, TCRdb re-called the 5' RACE reads, giving one row per CDR3 protein. Here the sample spans around 400,000 distinct CDR3 sequences, roughly a quarter being singletons. The sample was PBMCs or a T cell subset sorted from them (not recorded which). These TCRs come from an adult woman who had mild COVID-19 (a few samples of this study predate the infection). Cell type and time point are not known. CDR3s include the opening cysteine and the closing phenylalanine or tryptophan. Each record gives: CDR3 DNA, CDR3 protein, clone size, V gene, D gene, J gene. D genes are given only for firm matches. Where a row states a size, it is once, few, many or the class of an expanded clone; other rows omit it.

DNA: TGTGCCAGCAGGGCCGGGACAGAGAACACTGAAGCTTTCTTT
CDR3: CASRAGTENTEAFF
size: many
V: TRBV6-1
D: TRBD1
J: TRBJ1-1

DNA: TGTGCCAGCAGCGGGACTCCCGGTGGGGAGCAGTTCTTC
CDR3: CASSGTPGGEQFF
size: -
V: TRBV9
D: -
J: TRBJ2-1

DNA: TGTGCCAGCATCCAAACCTCATCGGTATATGGCACGCAGTATTTT
CDR3: CASIQTSSVYGTQYF
size: few
V: TRBV2
D: -
J: TRBJ2-3

DNA: TGTGCCAGCAGTTTACGCCCAGGGGCAGGTGCAGATACGCAGTATTTT
CDR3: CASSLRPGAGADTQYF
size: few
V: TRBV12-3/TRBV12-4
D: -
J: TRBJ2-3

DNA: TGTGCCTGGAGTGTGGTAGGCCGATGGCATGAGCAGTTCTTC
CDR3: CAWSVVGRWHEQFF
size: -
V: TRBV30
D: -
J: TRBJ2-1

DNA: TGTGCCAGCAGCCGGGGGTCGGACATTCAGTACTTC
CDR3: CASSRGSDIQYF
size: -
V: TRBV3-1
D: -
J: TRBJ2-4

DNA: TGTGCCAGCAGTGAAGCGCCGAGTTCAGGCAATGAGCAGTTCTTC
CDR3: CASSEAPSSGNEQFF
size: many
V: TRBV6-1
D: -
J: TRBJ2-1

DNA: TGTGCCAGCAGGTGGATGGGGGACACAGATACGCAGTATTTT
CDR3: CASRWMGDTDTQYF
size: few
V: TRBV5-5
D: -
J: TRBJ2-3

DNA: TGCAGTGCTAGTAAGCAGGGCGGCGGTAATTCACCCCTCCACTTT
CDR3: CSASKQGGGNSPLHF
size: few
V: TRBV20-1
D: -
J: TRBJ1-6

DNA: TGTGCCAGCAGCCAGACTAGCGGGAGTCGGCACACCGGGGAGCTGTTTTTT
CDR3: CASSQTSGSRHTGELFF
size: few
V: TRBV7-9
D: TRBD2
J: TRBJ2-2